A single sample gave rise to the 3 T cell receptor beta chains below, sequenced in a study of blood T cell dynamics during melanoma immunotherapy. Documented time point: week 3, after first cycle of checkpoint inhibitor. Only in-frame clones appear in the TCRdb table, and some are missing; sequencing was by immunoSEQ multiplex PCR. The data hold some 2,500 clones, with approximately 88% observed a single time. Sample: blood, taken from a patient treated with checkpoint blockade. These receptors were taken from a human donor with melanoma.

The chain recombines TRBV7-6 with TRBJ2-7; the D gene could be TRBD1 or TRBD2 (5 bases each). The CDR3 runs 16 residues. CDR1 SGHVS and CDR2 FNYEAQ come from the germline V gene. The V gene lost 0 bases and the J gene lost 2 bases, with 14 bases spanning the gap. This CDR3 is CASSLAGTGVTYEQYF. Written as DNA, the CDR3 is TGTGCCAGCAGCTTAGCAGGGACCGGGGTAACCTACGAGCAGTACTTC.

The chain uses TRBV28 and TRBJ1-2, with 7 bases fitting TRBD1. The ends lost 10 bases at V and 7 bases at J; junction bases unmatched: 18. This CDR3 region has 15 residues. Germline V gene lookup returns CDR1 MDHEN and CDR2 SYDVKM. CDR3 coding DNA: TGTGCCACCACCTTCCGGGACAGCCTGGTAGGTGGCTACACCTTC. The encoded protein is CATTFRDSLVGGYTF.

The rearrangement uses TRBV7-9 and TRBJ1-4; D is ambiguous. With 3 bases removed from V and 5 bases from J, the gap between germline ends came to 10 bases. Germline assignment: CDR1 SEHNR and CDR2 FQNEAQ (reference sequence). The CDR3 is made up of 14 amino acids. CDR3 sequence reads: CASSFDGPNEKLFF. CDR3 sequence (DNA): TGTGCCAGCAGCTTTGACGGACCCAATGAAAAACTGTTTTTT.